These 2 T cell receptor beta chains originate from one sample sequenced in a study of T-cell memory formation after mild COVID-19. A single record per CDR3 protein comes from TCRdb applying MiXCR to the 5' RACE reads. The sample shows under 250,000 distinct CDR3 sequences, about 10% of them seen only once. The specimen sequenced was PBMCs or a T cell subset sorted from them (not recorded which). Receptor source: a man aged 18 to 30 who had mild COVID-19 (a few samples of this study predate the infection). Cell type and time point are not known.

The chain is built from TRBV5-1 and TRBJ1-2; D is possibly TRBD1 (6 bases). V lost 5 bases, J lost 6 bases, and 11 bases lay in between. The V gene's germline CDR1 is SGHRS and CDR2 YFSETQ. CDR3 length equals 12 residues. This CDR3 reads CASRSQGDGYTF. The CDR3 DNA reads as TGCGCCAGCAGGTCACAGGGCGATGGCTACACCTTC.

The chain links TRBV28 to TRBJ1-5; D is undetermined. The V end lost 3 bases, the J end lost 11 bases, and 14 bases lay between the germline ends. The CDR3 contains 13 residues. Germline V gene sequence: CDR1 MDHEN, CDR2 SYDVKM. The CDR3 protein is CASSLGQEQAQHF. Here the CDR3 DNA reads TGTGCCAGCAGTTTGGGTCAGGAGCAGGCCCAGCATTTT. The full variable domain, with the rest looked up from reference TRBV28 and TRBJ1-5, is DVKVTQSSRYLVKRTGEKVFLECVQDMDHENMFWYRQDPGLGLRLIYFSYDVKMKEKGDIPEGYSVSREKKERFSLILESASTNQTSMYLCASSLGQEQAQHFGDGTRLSIL.